This TCR beta chain comes out of a study of shared clonotypes between healthy human individuals. This table comes from immunoSEQ multiplex PCR, and its TCRdb copy is limited to in-frame clones, with some not included. Among some 1,600,000 clones listed, approximately 98% were seen once. Germline values: CDR1 SGHRS, CDR2 YFSETQ. Trimming shortened V by 0 bases and J by 7 bases, and 8 bases separated the two germline ends. The CDR3 has 12 residues. The sequence derives from a man under 40 in good health. The V and J genes are TRBV5-1 and TRBJ2-7; unclear D gene. Sample: naive CD4+ T cells sorted from blood. Described subset: CD45RA+ positively selected. This CDR3 is CASSLGMGEQYF. CDR3 DNA sequence: TGCGCCAGCAGCTTGGGTATGGGAGAGCAGTACTTC.